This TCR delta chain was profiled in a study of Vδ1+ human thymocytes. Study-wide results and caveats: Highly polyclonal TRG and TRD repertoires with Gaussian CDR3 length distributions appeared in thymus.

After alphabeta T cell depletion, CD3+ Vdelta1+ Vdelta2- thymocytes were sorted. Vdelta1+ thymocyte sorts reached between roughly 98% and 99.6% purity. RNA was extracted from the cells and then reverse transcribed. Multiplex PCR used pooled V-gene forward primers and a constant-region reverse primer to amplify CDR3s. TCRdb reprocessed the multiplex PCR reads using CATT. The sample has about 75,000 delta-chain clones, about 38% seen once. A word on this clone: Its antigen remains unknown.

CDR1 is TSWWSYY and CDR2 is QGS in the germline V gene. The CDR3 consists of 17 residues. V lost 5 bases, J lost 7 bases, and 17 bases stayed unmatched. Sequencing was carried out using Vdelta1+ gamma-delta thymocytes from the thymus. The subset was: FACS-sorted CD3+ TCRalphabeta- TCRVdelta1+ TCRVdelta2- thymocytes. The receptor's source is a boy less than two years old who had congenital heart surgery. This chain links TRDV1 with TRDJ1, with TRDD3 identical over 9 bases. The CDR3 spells CALGTVGPLGIRGKLIF. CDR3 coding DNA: TGTGCTCTTGGGACTGTGGGGCCCTTGGGGATACGCGGTAAACTCATCTTT.